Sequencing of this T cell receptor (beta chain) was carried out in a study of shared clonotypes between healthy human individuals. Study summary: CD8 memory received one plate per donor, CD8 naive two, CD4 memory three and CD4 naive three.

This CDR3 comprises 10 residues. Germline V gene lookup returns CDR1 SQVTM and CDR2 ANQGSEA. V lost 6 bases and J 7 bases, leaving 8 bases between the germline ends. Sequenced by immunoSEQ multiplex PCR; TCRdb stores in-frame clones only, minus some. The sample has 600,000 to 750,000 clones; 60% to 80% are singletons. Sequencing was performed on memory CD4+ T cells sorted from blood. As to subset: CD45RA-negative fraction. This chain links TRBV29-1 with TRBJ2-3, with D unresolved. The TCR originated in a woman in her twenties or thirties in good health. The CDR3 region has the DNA TGCAGCGTATCTACTTATACGCAGTATTTT. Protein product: CSVSTYTQYF.